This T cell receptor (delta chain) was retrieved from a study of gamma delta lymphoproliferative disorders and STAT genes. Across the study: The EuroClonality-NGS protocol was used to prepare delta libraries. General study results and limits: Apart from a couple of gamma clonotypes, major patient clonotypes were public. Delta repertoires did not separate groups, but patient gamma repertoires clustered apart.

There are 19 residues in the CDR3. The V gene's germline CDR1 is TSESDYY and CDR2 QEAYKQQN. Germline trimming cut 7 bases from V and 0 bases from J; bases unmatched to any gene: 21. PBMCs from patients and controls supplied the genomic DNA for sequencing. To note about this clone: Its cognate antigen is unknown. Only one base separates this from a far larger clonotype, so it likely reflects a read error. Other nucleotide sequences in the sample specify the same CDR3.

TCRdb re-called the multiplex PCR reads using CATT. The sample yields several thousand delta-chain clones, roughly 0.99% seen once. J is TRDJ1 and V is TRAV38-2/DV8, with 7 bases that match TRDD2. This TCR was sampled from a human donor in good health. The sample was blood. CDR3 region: CAYFSYAVGGFGYTDKLIF. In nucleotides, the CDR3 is TGTGCTTATTTTTCCTACGCAGTTGGCGGATTTGGGTACACCGATAAACTCATCTTT.